These T cell receptor beta chains were read from a single sample in a study of OX40 agonist ivuxolimab in advanced cancers. This table comes from immunoSEQ multiplex PCR, and its TCRdb copy is limited to in-frame clones, with some not included. The table lists roughly 61,000 clones, around 90% of them singletons. The sequenced sample was CD4+ or CD8+ T cells sorted from blood, obtained in a trial of the OX40 agonist ivuxolimab. These receptors all come from an adult with an advanced solid tumor such as melanoma, head and neck, liver or kidney cancer. Each CDR3 is given with its conserved first and last residue. D genes are given only for firm matches. Not all rows give a size; the values are once, few, many and, for expanded clones, a class.

J | size | D | V | CDR3 | DNA
TRBJ1-3 | . | TRBD1 | TRBV19 | CASSKSGTGNLAGNTIYF | TGTGCCAGTAGCAAATCCGGGACAGGAAATCTGGCTGGAAACACCATATATTTT
TRBJ2-1 | . | . | TRBV27 | CASSLKTLSSYNEQFF | TGTGCCAGCAGTTTAAAGACTTTAAGCTCCTACAATGAGCAGTTCTTC
TRBJ2-2 | . | . | TRBV11-3 | CASSSGPGTGELFF | TGTGCCAGCAGCTCGGGACCCGGCACCGGGGAGCTGTTTTTT
TRBJ1-5 | few | . | TRBV19 | CASSGLDGNQPQHF | TGTGCCAGTAGCGGTCTCGACGGCAATCAGCCCCAGCATTTT
TRBJ1-5 | . | . | TRBV7-2 | CASSAGRGRRYDQPQHF | TGTGCCAGCAGCGCAGGTCGCGGGAGACGGTACGATCAGCCCCAGCATTTT
TRBJ1-2 | . | TRBD1 | TRBV7-9 | CASSLGQGNGYTF | TGTGCCAGCAGCCTAGGACAGGGGAACGGCTACACCTTC
TRBJ2-3 | . | TRBD1 | TRBV19 | CASSPTGSRSTDTQYF | TGTGCCAGTAGTCCGACAGGGTCGAGGAGCACAGATACGCAGTATTTT
TRBJ2-7 | few | . | TRBV13 | CASSFRGANSYEQYF | TGTGCCAGCAGCTTCAGGGGGGCGAATTCCTACGAGCAGTACTTC
TRBJ2-7 | . | . | TRBV25-1 | CASSGPGSGSYYEQYF | TGTGCCAGCAGTGGGCCGGGGTCGGGCTCATACTACGAGCAGTACTTC
TRBJ2-3 | . | TRBD1 | TRBV4-3 | CASSQAGTGVPRADTQYF | TGCGCCAGCAGCCAAGCCGGGACAGGGGTTCCGAGGGCAGATACGCAGTATTTT
TRBJ1-1 | . | . | TRBV12-2 | CASRPVTSGAFF | TGTGCAAGTCGCCCGGTTACAAGTGGAGCTTTCTTT
TRBJ1-4 | once | TRBD1 | TRBV9 | CASSAGGGVAWGEKLFF | TGTGCCAGCAGCGCAGGGGGCGGGGTAGCCTGGGGTGAAAAACTGTTTTTT
TRBJ1-1 | . | . | TRBV14 | CASSQDGLPIEAFF | TGTGCCAGCAGCCAAGATGGTTTACCGATTGAAGCTTTCTTT